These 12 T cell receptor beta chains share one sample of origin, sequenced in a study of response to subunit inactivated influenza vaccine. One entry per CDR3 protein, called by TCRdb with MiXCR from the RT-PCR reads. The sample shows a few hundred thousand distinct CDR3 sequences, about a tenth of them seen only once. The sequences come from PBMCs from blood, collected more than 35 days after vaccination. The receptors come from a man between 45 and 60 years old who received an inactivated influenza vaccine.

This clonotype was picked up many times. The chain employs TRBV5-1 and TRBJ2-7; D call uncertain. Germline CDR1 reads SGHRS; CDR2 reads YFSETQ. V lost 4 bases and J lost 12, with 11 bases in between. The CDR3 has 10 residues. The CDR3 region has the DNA TGCGCCAGCAGCGGGCCCCATTGGTACTTC. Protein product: CASSGPHWYF.

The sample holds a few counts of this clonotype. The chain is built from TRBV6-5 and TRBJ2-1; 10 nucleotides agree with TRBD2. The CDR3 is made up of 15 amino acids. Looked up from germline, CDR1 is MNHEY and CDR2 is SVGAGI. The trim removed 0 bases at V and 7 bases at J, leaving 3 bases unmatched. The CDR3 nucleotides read TGTGCCAGCAGTTACTCGGGACTAGCGTCGAATGAGCAGTTCTTC. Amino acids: CASSYSGLASNEQFF.

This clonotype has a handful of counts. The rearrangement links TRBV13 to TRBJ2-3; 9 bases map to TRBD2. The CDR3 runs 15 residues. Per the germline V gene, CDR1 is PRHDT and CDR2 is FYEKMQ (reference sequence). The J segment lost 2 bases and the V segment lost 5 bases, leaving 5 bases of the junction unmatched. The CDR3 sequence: CASSPRTSVTDTQYF. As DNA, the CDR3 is TGTGCCAGCAGCCCGCGGACTAGCGTCACAGATACGCAGTATTTT.

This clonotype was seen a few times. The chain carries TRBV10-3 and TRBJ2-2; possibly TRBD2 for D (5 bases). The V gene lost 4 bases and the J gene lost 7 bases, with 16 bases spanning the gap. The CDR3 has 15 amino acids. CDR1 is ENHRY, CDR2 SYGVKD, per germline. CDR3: CAISGGASRNGELFF. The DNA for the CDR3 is TGTGCCATCAGTGGGGGAGCAAGTCGGAACGGGGAGCTGTTTTTT.

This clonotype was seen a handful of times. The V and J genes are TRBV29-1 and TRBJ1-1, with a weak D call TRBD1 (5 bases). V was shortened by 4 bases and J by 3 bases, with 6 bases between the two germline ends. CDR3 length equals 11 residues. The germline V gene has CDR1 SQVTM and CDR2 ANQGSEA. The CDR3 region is CSVGDYTEAFF. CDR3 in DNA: TGCAGCGTTGGGGACTACACTGAAGCTTTCTTT.

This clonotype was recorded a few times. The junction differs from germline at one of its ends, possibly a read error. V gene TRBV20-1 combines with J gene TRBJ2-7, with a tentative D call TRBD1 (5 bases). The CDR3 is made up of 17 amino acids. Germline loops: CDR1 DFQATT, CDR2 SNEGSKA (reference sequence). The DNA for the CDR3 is TGCTGTGCTAGAGGACCTTTCGGGCAGGGCGCCTCCTACGAGCAGTACTTC. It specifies CCARGPFGQGASYEQYF.

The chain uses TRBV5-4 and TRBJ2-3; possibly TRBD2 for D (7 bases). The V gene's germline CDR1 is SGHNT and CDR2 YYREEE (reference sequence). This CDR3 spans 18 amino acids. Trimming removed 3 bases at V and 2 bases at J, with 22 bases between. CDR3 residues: CASSSPLGGGADTDTQYF. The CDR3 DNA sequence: TGTGCCAGCAGCTCCCCTTTGGGGGGGGGCGCTGACACAGATACGCAGTATTTT. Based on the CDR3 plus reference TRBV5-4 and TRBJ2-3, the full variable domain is ETGVTQSPTHLIKTRGQQVTLRCSSQSGHNTVSWYQQALGQGPQFIFQYYREEENGRGNFPPRFSGLQFPNYSSELNVNALELDDSALYLCASSSPLGGGADTDTQYFGPGTRLTVL.

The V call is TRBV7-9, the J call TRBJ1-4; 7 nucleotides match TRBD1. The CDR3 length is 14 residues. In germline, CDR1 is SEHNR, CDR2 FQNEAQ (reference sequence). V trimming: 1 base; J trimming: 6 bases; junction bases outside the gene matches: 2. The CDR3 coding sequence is TGTGCCAGCAGCTTAGGGACAGGAGATGAAAAACTGTTTTTT. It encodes CASSLGTGDEKLFF.

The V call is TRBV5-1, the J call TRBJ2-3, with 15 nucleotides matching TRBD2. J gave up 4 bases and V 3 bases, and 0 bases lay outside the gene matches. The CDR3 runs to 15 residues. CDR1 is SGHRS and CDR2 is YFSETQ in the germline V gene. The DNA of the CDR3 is TGCGCCAGCAGCTGGACTAGCGGGGGGGCAGATACGCAGTATTTT. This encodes CASSWTSGGADTQYF.

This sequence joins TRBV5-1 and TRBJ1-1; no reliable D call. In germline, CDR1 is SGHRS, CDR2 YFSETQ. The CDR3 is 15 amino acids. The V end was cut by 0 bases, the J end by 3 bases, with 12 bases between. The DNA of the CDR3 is TGCGCCAGCAGCTTGGCCGGAAGGAGCGACACTGAAGCTTTCTTT. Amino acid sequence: CASSLAGRSDTEAFF.

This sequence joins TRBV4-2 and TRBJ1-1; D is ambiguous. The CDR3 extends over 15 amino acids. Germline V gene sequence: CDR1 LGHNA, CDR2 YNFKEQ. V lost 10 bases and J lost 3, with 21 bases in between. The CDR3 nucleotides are TGTGCCATGGGCCCCGGGCTGGGAGAGTACACTGAAGCTTTCTTT. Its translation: CAMGPGLGEYTEAFF.

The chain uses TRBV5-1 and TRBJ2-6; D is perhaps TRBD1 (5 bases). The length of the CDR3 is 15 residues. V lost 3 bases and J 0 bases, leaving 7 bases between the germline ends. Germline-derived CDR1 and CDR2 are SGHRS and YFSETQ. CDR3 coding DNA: TGCGCCAGCAGCTCCAGGGACTCTGGGGCCAACGTCCTGACTTTC. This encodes CASSSRDSGANVLTF. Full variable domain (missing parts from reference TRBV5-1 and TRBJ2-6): KAGVTQTPRYLIKTRGQQVTLSCSPISGHRSVSWYQQTPGQGLQFLFEYFSETQRNKGNFPGRFSGRQFSNSRSEMNVSTLELGDSALYLCASSSRDSGANVLTFGAGSRLTVL.